Following are 17 T cell receptor beta chains from one sample sequenced in a study of blood T cell repertoires in COVID-19. Sequencing used immunoSEQ multiplex PCR; TCRdb keeps in-frame clones, though not all of them. Counted here are approximately 190,000 clones, 70% to 90% occurring once; the ten biggest clones make up around 23%. The sequencing sample was made of PBMCs or T cells enriched from blood (not recorded which). These receptors were collected from a woman between 35 and 50 years old in a cohort exposed to, infected with or recovered from COVID-19 (not recorded which).

Sample share makes this clone large. The rearrangement uses TRBV13 and TRBJ1-1, with TRBD1 matching over 11 bases. The V gene end was trimmed by 5 bases and the J gene end by 5 bases; junction bases not matched to a gene: 13. The CDR3 spans 17 residues. Germline V CDR1 and CDR2: PRHDT, FYEKMQ (reference sequence). The CDR3 DNA reads as TGTGCCAGCAGCGCCCGGGGACAGGGGGTAGGTAAGACTGAAGCTTTCTTT. Amino acid sequence: CASSARGQGVGKTEAFF.

This rearrangement joins TRBV28 to TRBJ1-5; D perhaps matches TRBD1 (6 bases). V lost 5 bases to trimming and J lost 0 bases, with 23 bases between them. Germline values: CDR1 MDHEN, CDR2 SYDVKM. CDR3 size: 19 residues. The CDR3 bases are TGTGCCAGCAGTCCAGGGGAACCATCCTTCACTTATAGCAATCAGCCCCAGCATTTT. The encoded protein is CASSPGEPSFTYSNQPQHF.

This clone was recorded once. CDR3 sequence (DNA): TGTGCCAGCAGCTTAGTTACCAGCGGGAGGGACGAGCAGTACTTC. As protein: CASSLVTSGRDEQYF. The rearrangement joins TRBV7-9 to TRBJ2-7; 10 nucleotides align to TRBD2. The germline gives CDR1 SEHNR, CDR2 FQNEAQ (reference sequence). J lost 5 bases, V lost 1 base, and 5 bases had no gene match. This CDR3 has 15 residues.

The J gene is TRBJ1-5, the V gene TRBV7-9; a possible D gene is TRBD1 (6 bases). The CDR3 extends over 15 amino acids. Germline CDR1 SEHNR, CDR2 FQNEAQ (reference sequence). V was pared by 2 bases and J by 1 base, with 9 bases between. CDR3 sequence (DNA): TGTGCCAGCAGCTTAAACAGGGAGAGCAATCAGCCCCAGCATTTT. Encoded protein: CASSLNRESNQPQHF.

The J gene is TRBJ1-1, the V gene TRBV10-1; 7 nucleotides agree with TRBD1. Losses at the gene ends were 5 bases for V and 6 bases for J; bases not matched to a gene: 9. From germline, CDR1 is WNHNN and CDR2 SYGVQD (reference sequence). CDR3 length equals 14 residues. The CDR3 sequence is CASSPGTESPEAFF. The DNA of the CDR3 is TGCGCCAGCAGTCCCGGGACAGAGAGTCCTGAAGCTTTCTTT.

This chain joins TRBV7-6 and TRBJ2-7; TRBD2 matches at 7 bases. Looked up from germline, CDR1 is SGHVS and CDR2 is FNYEAQ. This CDR3 region has 15 residues. The V gene end was trimmed by 1 base and the J gene end by 2 bases; junction bases not matched to a gene: 5. CDR3 protein: CASSLGPGGTYEQYF. The CDR3 DNA reads as TGTGCCAGCAGCTTAGGCCCGGGGGGTACCTACGAGCAGTACTTC.

The rearrangement links TRBV6-6 to TRBJ2-3; TRBD1 agrees at 8 bases. The ends lost 4 bases at V and 4 bases at J; junction bases unmatched: 7. CDR3 length: 15 residues. Germline CDR1 MNHNY, CDR2 SVGAGI (reference sequence). The CDR3: CASSSRTGLADTQYF. The CDR3 region has the DNA TGTGCCAGCAGTTCGAGGACAGGGCTTGCAGATACGCAGTATTTT.

The J gene is TRBJ2-3, the V gene TRBV27; D may be TRBD2 (6 bases). V gave up 0 bases and J gave up 1 base, with 14 bases separating them. CDR3 length: 17 residues. Germline V gene lookup returns CDR1 MNHEY and CDR2 SMNVEV (reference sequence). CDR3 sequence (DNA): TGTGCCAGCAGTTTATCGCAGCGGAGGGACGGCACAGATACGCAGTATTTT. Translated: CASSLSQRRDGTDTQYF.

V and J are TRBV10-3 and TRBJ2-7, with D possibly matching TRBD1 (5 bases). Germline-derived CDR1 and CDR2 are ENHRY and SYGVKD. Trimming cost V 11 bases and J 0 bases, with 11 bases left between them. CDR3 length equals 12 residues. Written as DNA, the CDR3 is TGTGCCTCTCAACAGGACTCCTACGAGCAGTACTTC. It translates to CASQQDSYEQYF.

The V call is TRBV6-4, the J call TRBJ2-3, with TRBD2 matching over 7 bases. The CDR3 runs 16 residues. V gave up 0 bases and J gave up 2 bases; unmatched junction bases: 5. Germline CDR1 reads MRHNA; CDR2 reads SNTAGT. CDR3 sequence reads: CASSDSGGGHTDTQYF. CDR3 coding DNA: TGTGCCAGCAGTGACTCCGGGGGAGGGCACACAGATACGCAGTATTTT.

DNA of the CDR3: TGTGCCACCAGTGATTCCGACAGGGAAGAGACCCAGTACTTC. Translation gives CATSDSDREETQYF. V usage is TRBV24-1 and J usage is TRBJ2-5, with TRBD1 identical over 7 bases. Germline assignment: CDR1 KGHDR and CDR2 SFDVKD. The CDR3 loop spans 14 amino acids. Germline trimming cut 2 bases from V and 3 bases from J; bases unmatched to any gene: 2.

The V gene is TRBV4-1, the J gene TRBJ2-7, with D possibly TRBD2 on 6 matching bases. This CDR3 has 15 residues. Germline V CDR1 and CDR2: MGHRA, YSYEKL. Trimming removed 0 bases at V and 2 bases at J, with 11 bases between. CDR3 sequence reads: CASSQDQWGAYEQYF. CDR3 DNA: TGCGCCAGCAGCCAAGATCAATGGGGGGCCTACGAGCAGTACTTC.

The V call is TRBV9, the J call TRBJ1-6, with a tentative D call TRBD1 (5 bases). CDR1 is SGDLS, CDR2 YYNGEE, per germline. Trimming stripped 3 bases from V and 7 bases from J, with 11 bases between. The CDR3 is made up of 14 amino acids. CDR3 loop: CASSGTGGNSPLHF. As DNA, the CDR3 is TGTGCCAGCAGCGGGACCGGGGGGAATTCACCCCTCCACTTT.

The chain uses TRBV19 and TRBJ1-2, with a tentative D call TRBD1 (5 bases). The CDR3 runs 11 residues. The germline V gene has CDR1 LNHDA and CDR2 SQIVND (reference sequence). Trimming took off 4 bases at V and 8 bases at J, with 8 bases between the two ends. CDR3 in amino acids: CASSNGGGYTF. Here the CDR3 DNA reads TGTGCCAGTAGTAACGGGGGAGGCTACACCTTC.

The chain has TRBV28 and TRBJ1-6, with D maybe TRBD1 (5 bases). The CDR3 sequence is 15 residues long. V lost 5 bases and J lost 4, with 12 bases in between. CDR1 is MDHEN, CDR2 SYDVKM, per germline. Written as DNA, the CDR3 is TGTGCCAGCAGTCCCGACAGAAGGTATAATTCACCCCTCCACTTT. This translates into CASSPDRRYNSPLHF.

This clone has a handful of counts. The chain joins TRBV27 to TRBJ1-6, with D possibly matching TRBD1 (5 bases). V gave up 0 bases and J gave up 9 bases, with 18 bases separating them. Germline lookup yields CDR1 MNHEY and CDR2 SMNVEV (reference sequence). The CDR3 loop spans 17 amino acids. Written as DNA, the CDR3 is TGTGCCAGCAGTTTATCGGGCGGGGCAGGGTTGGGTTCACCCCTCCACTTT. Encoded protein: CASSLSGGAGLGSPLHF.

In this sample, this clone turned up once. The V gene is TRBV5-1, the J gene TRBJ1-1; 9 bases are shared with TRBD1. This CDR3 has 14 amino acids. J gave up 5 bases and V 0 bases, and 2 bases lay outside the gene matches. The V gene's germline CDR1 is SGHRS and CDR2 YFSETQ. For the CDR3, the DNA is TGCGCCAGCAGCTTGGAGGGGACAGGGACTGAAGCTTTCTTT. Translating it yields CASSLEGTGTEAFF.